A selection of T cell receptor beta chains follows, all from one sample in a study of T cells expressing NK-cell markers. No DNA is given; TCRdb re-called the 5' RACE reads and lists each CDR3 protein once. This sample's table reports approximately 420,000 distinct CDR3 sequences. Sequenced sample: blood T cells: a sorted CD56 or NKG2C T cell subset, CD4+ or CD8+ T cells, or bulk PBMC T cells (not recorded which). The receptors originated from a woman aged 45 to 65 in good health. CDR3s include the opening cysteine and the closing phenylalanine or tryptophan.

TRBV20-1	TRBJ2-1	CSAKEPGLALSEQFF
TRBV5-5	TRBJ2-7	CASSLLRSSYEQYF
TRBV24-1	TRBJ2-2	CATSDLGGTTGELFF
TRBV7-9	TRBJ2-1	CASSLTSDLTDEQFF
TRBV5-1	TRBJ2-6	CASSLVAGIAPGANVLTF
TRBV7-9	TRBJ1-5	CASSSGGGPQPQHF
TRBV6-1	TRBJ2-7	CASSEWQVPYEQYF
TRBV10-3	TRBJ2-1	CAISEGTIQKGQFF
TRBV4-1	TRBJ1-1	CASSPWDRTTEAFF
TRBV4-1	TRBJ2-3	CASSQDRWESDTQYF
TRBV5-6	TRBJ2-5	CASSLLWGLAGETQYF
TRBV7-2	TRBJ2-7	CASSLPASGVEQYF
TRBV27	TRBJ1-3	CASRVNSNSGNTIYF
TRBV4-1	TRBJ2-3	CASSQVRRGGDTQYF
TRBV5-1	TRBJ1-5	CASSPDRLSQPQHF
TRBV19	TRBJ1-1	CASSSLGGYTEAFF
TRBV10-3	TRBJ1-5	CAISESNGNSNQPQHF
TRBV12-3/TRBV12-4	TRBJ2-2	CASSFSGGELFF
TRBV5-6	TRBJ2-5	CASRPRQLRYQETQYF
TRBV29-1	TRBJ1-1	CSGGGRLTEAFF
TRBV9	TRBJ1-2	CASSKTPGTGSSYTF
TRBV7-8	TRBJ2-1	CASSNPPINNEQFF
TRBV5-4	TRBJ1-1	CASSSEGEAFF
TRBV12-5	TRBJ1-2	CASGLATGVNYGYTF
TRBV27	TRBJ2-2	CASSFPRLAGGGTGELFF
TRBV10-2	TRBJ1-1	CATRSGTEAFF
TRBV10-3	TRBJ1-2	CAISELSADIIAANYGYTF
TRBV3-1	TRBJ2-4	CASSPLRGGGLAKNIQYF
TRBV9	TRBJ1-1	CASSPHINTEAFF
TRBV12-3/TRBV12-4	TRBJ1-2	CASSLDTAGYTF
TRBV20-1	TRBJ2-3	CSARSKMTSGRNTQYF
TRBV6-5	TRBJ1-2	CASSYSPPGGYTF
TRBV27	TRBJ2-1	CASRTSGYLNEQFF
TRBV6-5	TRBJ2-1	CASSYSGAGTGAWEQFF
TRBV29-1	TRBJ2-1	CSVPFRSSYNEQFF
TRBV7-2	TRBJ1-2	CASVRSIGYGYTF
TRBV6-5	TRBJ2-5	CASTAGGSSQETQYF
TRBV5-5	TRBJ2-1	CASSSPGLAGVSYNEQFF
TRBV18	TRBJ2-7	CASSPPDSSYEQYF
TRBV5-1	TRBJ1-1	CASRWPGANTEAFF
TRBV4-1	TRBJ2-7	CASSRVGQFSYEQYF
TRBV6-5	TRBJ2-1	CASSGLAENEQFF
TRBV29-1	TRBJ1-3	CSAAGVSGNTIYF
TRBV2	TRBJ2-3	CASSGWTGITDTQYF
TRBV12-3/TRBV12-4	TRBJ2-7	CASSFEGVQEQYF
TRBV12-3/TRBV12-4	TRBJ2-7	CASSLVPPGEQYF
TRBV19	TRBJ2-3	CASTSAGRDGTDTQYF
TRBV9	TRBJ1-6	CASSSMGENSPLHF
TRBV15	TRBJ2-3	CATFSGTNTDTQYF
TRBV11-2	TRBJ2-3	CASSSLAGGGDTQYF
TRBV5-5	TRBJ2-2	CASSFSREAGELFF
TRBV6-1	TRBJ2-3	CASSPAAGADTQYF
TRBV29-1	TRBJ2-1	CSVGGRRGNEQFF
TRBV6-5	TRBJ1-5	CASSSQGSGNQPQHF
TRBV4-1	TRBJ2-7	CASSQMGASYEQYF